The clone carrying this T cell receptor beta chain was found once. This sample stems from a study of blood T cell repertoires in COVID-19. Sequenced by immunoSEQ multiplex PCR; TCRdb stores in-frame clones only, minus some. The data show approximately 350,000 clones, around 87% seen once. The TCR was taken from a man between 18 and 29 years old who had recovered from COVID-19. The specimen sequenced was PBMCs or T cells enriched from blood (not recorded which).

The DNA for the CDR3 is TGTGCCAGCAGCCTGGGGACAGGGAAATATGGCTACACCTTC. Translation gives CASSLGTGKYGYTF. This sequence joins TRBV3-1 (or the pseudogene TRBV3-2) and TRBJ1-2; 9 bases are shared with TRBD1. Looked up from germline, CDR1 is LGHDT and CDR2 is YNNKEL (reference sequence). The CDR3 extends over 14 amino acids. Trimming took 4 bases from V and 5 from J; bases not matched to a gene: 5.